One sample yielded the 5 T cell receptor beta chains listed below, sequenced in a study of blood T cell repertoires in COVID-19. The method was immunoSEQ multiplex PCR; TCRdb's version includes in-frame clones alone and lacks a portion of them. The sample holds roughly 40,000 clones, approximately 89% seen once. The source material was peripheral blood. The origin of the receptors is a human donor in a cohort sampled during active COVID-19.

With regard to this clone: At one of its ends the junction is not consistent with the germline gene, which may arise from a read error. The rearrangement joins TRBV29-1 to TRBJ1-1; possible D gene TRBD1, 5 bases. From germline, CDR1 is SQVTM and CDR2 ANQGSEA. This CDR3 region has 11 residues. This CDR3 reads CRGGRNTEAFF. The CDR3, as DNA: TGTCGTGGGGGGAGAAACACTGAAGCTTTCTTT.

This chain joins TRBV7-6 and TRBJ1-2, with a weak D call TRBD1 (6 bases). This CDR3 contains 15 residues. Germline CDR1 SGHVS, CDR2 FNYEAQ. V dropped 1 base and J dropped 5 bases, with 14 bases sitting between them. The CDR3 reads CASSLGTDVNYGYTF. CDR3 DNA: TGTGCCAGCAGCTTAGGGACAGACGTTAATTATGGCTACACCTTC. The full variable domain, completed using reference TRBV7-6 and TRBJ1-2, is GAGVSQSPRYKVTKRGQDVALRCDPISGHVSLYWYRQALGQGPEFLTYFNYEAQQDKSGLPNDRFSAERPEGSISTLTIQRTEQRDSAMYRCASSLGTDVNYGYTFGSGTRLTVV.

This clone is medium-sized in the sample. The CDR3 DNA follows: TGTGCCAGCAGTGAAGTCTATGACACCGGGGAGCTGTTTTTT. As protein: CASSEVYDTGELFF. This rearrangement joins TRBV6-1 to TRBJ2-2, with D hard to call. V was trimmed by 1 base and J by 3 bases, leaving 6 bases between them. The germline gives CDR1 MNHNS, CDR2 SASEGT. CDR3 size: 14 residues.

This sequence joins TRBV7-9 and TRBJ2-5; D gene unclear. CDR1 is SEHNR, CDR2 FQNEAQ, per germline (reference sequence). The CDR3 runs 14 residues. V was trimmed by 0 bases and J by 1 base, leaving 6 bases between them. DNA of the CDR3: TGTGCCAGCAGCTTAGCTCAGGTCCAAGAGACCCAGTACTTC. Its translation is CASSLAQVQETQYF.

The chain uses TRBV4-2 and TRBJ2-6, with 7 bases lining up with TRBD1. The junction had 9 bases not matched to a gene; V was cut back by 1 base and J by 0 bases. The germline gives CDR1 LGHNA, CDR2 YNFKEQ. This CDR3 is built from 19 residues. The CDR3 coding sequence is TGTGCCAGCAGCCAAGGTGGCCGGACAGGCGCCTCTGGGGCCAACGTCCTGACTTTC. Protein sequence: CASSQGGRTGASGANVLTF.